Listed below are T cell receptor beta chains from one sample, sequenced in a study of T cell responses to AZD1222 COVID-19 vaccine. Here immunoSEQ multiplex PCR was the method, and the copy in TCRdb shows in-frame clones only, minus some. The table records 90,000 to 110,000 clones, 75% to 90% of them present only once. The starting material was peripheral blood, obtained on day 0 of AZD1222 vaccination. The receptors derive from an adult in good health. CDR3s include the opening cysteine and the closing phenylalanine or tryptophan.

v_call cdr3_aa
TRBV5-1 CASSFGTGVNYGYTF
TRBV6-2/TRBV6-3 CASSYQRGHNEKLFF
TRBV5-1 CASSLAGRTNYGYTF
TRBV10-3 CAIRGSNSPLHF
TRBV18 CASSPSRDAINQPQHF
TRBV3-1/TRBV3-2 CASSQWRGGYTF
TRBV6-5 CASLGQGKTEAFF
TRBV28 CASSELRGVGMGDTQYF
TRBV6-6 CASSTSGGGYTF
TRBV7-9 CASSSYTSGSGEQFF
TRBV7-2 CASSLALVPSGYTF
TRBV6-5 CASSRDTYEKLFF
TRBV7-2 CASSVTTTGELFF
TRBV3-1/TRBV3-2 CASSRSGLNNQPQHF
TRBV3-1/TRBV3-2 CASSQTGGNTEAFF
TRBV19 CASQKVGYNSPLHF
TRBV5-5 CASSKGAGADTQYF
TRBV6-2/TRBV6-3 CASSYFRDLLMGYTF
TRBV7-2 CASSLAHRAGTLHF
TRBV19 CASSIPPFQAGAGPSYNEQFF
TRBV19 CASSIGGQEQTQYF
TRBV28 CASSPGQGLRLFF